The clone carrying this TCR beta chain was found a few times. Its antigen remains unknown. The CDR3 consists of 14 residues. V lost 5 bases to trimming and J lost 4 bases; unmatched junction nucleotides: 5. Molecular-barcoded quantitative 5'-RACE produced these TCR beta libraries. TCRdb reanalysed the 5' RACE reads using MiXCR and keeps one entry per CDR3 protein. The data contain approximately 140,000 distinct CDR3 sequences, under 45% of them singletons. The data were obtained in a study of CD8 T cells in ankylosing spondylitis. General study results and limits: Relatively rare in peripheral blood, disease-linked clones were also CD8+. Significant enrichment of disease-linked clones was reported in matched ankylosing spondylitis synovial fluid.

The sequenced material came from synovial fluid, either unsorted or a sorted T cell fraction (not recorded which). The rearrangement uses TRBV12-3 or TRBV12-4 and TRBJ2-1; the match to TRBD2 covers 7 bases. This sequence originates from a male donor with ankylosing spondylitis. CDR3 sequence reads: CASSPWDYYNEQFF. CDR3 coding DNA: TGTGCCAGCAGTCCCTGGGACTATTACAATGAGCAGTTCTTC.